The 8 T cell receptor beta chains in this list originate from one sample, sequenced in a study of T cell repertoires in cytomegalovirus infection (dated by TCRdb to the late 2010s). This specimen's treatment or condition label, per the study, means: in vitro stimulation with specific CMV peptide epitopes to enrich CMV-specific T cells. The sequencer listed for this sample is Illumina HiSeq 1500. TCRdb trimmed public reads at Q25 via fastp, called clones via MiXCR and kept in-frame beta chains. Rows matching on CDR3 protein sequence are summarized as one entry with the most common DNA and genes. This sample is represented by 640,000 or so distinct CDR3 sequences; roughly a third of them were singletons. 18% of the sample is taken by the ten largest. Antigen specificity for these receptors is unknown. This specimen was cultured PBMCs, taken from culture after CMV antigen stimulation. The source of these receptors is a human donor in good health (CMV status not recorded). Some clones in this sample may be carry-over from other donors' samples.

This clonotype was seen at least ten times. This chain connects TRBV7-8 to TRBJ2-7; no firm D call. The CDR3 length is 16 residues. Trimming stripped 0 bases from V and 0 bases from J, with 12 bases between. Germline CDR1 reads SGHVS; CDR2 reads FQNEAQ. CDR3 amino acids: CASSLASPFSSYEQYF. Here the CDR3 DNA reads TGTGCCAGCAGCTTAGCTTCCCCTTTCAGCTCCTACGAGCAGTACTTC.

Only a few counts were recorded for this clonotype. The chain carries TRBV7-9 and TRBJ1-2, with unresolved D. The ends were cut back, 6 bases at V and 2 bases at J, with 13 bases in the middle. The germline V gene has CDR1 SEHNR and CDR2 FQNEAQ (reference sequence). The CDR3 length is 14 residues. The CDR3 bases are TGTGCCAGCAGTCGAGAGGTCGCGAACTATGGCTACACCTTC. This translates into CASSREVANYGYTF. Complete variable domain (other parts from reference TRBV7-9 and TRBJ1-2): DTGVSQNPRHKITKRGQNVTFRCDPISEHNRLYWYRQTLGQGPEFLTYFQNEAQLEKSRLLSDRFSAERPKGSFSTLEIQRTEQGDSAMYLCASSREVANYGYTFGSGTRLTVV.

The J gene is TRBJ1-1, the V gene TRBV2, with 9 positions matching TRBD1. Looked up from germline, CDR1 is SNHLY and CDR2 is FYNNEI. V lost 1 base, J lost 1 base, and 10 bases stayed unmatched. The CDR3 is made up of 18 amino acids. CDR3 sequence (DNA): TGTGCCAGCAGTGAAGAGGGGGGGGTACAGGGGGCGAACACTGAAGCTTTCTTT. Its translation is CASSEEGGVQGANTEAFF.

This clonotype showed up just a few times. The rearrangement links TRBV10-3 to TRBJ1-5; a weak D match, TRBD1 (5 bases). Trimming shortened V by 3 bases and J by 3 bases, and 15 bases separated the two germline ends. From germline, CDR1 is ENHRY and CDR2 SYGVKD. There are 16 residues in the CDR3. The CDR3 loop is CAISEQQGVINQPQHF. In nucleotides, the CDR3 is TGTGCCATCAGTGAACAACAAGGGGTGATCAATCAGCCCCAGCATTTT.

This clonotype was found a few times. The chain carries TRBV7-8 and TRBJ2-1; D is unresolved. In germline, CDR1 is SGHVS, CDR2 FQNEAQ. There are 14 residues in the CDR3. Trimming cost V 7 bases and J 7 bases, with 17 bases left between them. The CDR3 DNA is TGTGCCAGCACCATAGGGTTAGCTAGGAATGAGCAGTTCTTC. Its translation is CASTIGLARNEQFF. Full variable domain (rest looked up from reference TRBV7-8 and TRBJ2-1): GAGVSQSPRYKVAKRGQDVALRCDPISGHVSLFWYQQALGQGPEFLTYFQNEAQLDKSGLPSDRFFAERPEGSVSTLKIQRTQQEDSAVYLCASTIGLARNEQFFGPGTRLTVL.

This chain connects TRBV20-1 to TRBJ2-1; 9 bases fit TRBD2. The V segment lost 0 bases and the J segment 5 bases; nucleotides outside the gene matches: 5. The CDR3 contains 15 residues. Germline V CDR1 and CDR2: DFQATT, SNEGSKA (reference sequence). As DNA, the CDR3 is TGCAGTGCTAGAGATCCAGCGGGGGGTAACAATGAGCAGTTCTTC. Translating gives CSARDPAGGNNEQFF.

V and J are TRBV5-5 and TRBJ1-6, with D possibly matching TRBD1 (5 bases). The CDR3 runs 15 residues. The V and J ends lost 5 bases and 6 bases respectively, with 15 bases between them. Germline values: CDR1 SGHKS, CDR2 YYEKEE (reference sequence). The CDR3 nucleotides are TGTGCCAGCAGGGCAGTAGCAGGGAGTAATTCACCCCTCCACTTT. Amino acids: CASRAVAGSNSPLHF.

The chain joins TRBV12-3 or TRBV12-4 to TRBJ1-2; perhaps TRBD1 as D (5 bases). The CDR3 extends over 14 amino acids. The germline V and J ends were trimmed by 5 bases and 2 bases, with 12 bases remaining between them. In DNA, the CDR3 is TGTGCCAGCAGTACCTCGGGACTGAACTATGGCTACACCTTC. Translated, it gives CASSTSGLNYGYTF.